This T cell receptor beta chain comes out of a study of ipilimumab plus nivolumab after autologous stem cell transplantation. Study-level information: A median of roughly eight nivolumab and roughly 5 ipilimumab doses were given.

Sequencing was performed with immunoSEQ multiplex PCR; in TCRdb, only in-frame clones are kept and a portion is missing. The sample includes roughly 40,000 clones, roughly 92% of them seen just once. Trimming left V 8 bases short and J 4 bases short, with 21 bases between. The CDR3 is 15 amino acids. Germline CDR1 MDHEN, CDR2 SYDVKM. The receptor was isolated from a male donor with multiple myeloma. The specimen was PBMCs, collected in a trial of ipilimumab plus nivolumab as post-transplant consolidation. The genes are TRBV28 and TRBJ2-7; possibly TRBD1 for D (6 bases). In DNA, the CDR3 is TGTGCCAGCCATAGCAGGGGAAATGGAGGTTACGAGCAGTACTTC. Translation: CASHSRGNGGYEQYF.